The 29 T cell receptor beta chains given below trace back to one sample, sequenced in a study of cytomegalovirus exposure and HLA in healthy donors. PCR involved 60 Vbeta and 13 Jbeta primers. This table comes from immunoSEQ multiplex PCR, and its TCRdb copy is limited to in-frame clones, with some not included. The sample carries about 160,000 clones, 60% to 80% recorded once. Sequencing used PBMCs. The receptors were gathered from a woman in her forties or fifties in good health and CMV-seropositive.

The V and J genes are TRBV7-9 and TRBJ2-3; TRBD2 matches 15 bases. Germline loops: CDR1 SEHNR, CDR2 FQNEAQ (reference sequence). This CDR3 comprises 18 residues. J was trimmed by 4 bases and V by 2 bases; bases with no gene match: 7. The CDR3 protein is CASSLLGLAGGTPDTQYF. The CDR3 coding sequence is TGTGCCAGCAGCTTATTAGGACTAGCGGGGGGGACTCCAGATACGCAGTATTTT.

This clone was observed a few times. The V and J genes are TRBV4-3 and TRBJ2-3; D might be TRBD2 (7 bases). The CDR3 length is 16 residues. CDR1 and CDR2 from the germline V gene are LGHNA and YSLEER. Trimming removed 5 bases at V and 5 bases at J, with 20 bases between. The CDR3 nucleotides are TGCGCCAGCAGCGCAGGCGAAGGGGGGGCCGGAGATACGCAGTATTTT. This translates into CASSAGEGGAGDTQYF.

This clone was counted a single time. The rearrangement links TRBV2 to TRBJ2-3, with 7 positions matching TRBD1. The length of the CDR3 is 15 residues. Germline trimming cut 0 bases from V and 2 bases from J; bases unmatched to any gene: 2. The germline CDR1 and CDR2 sequences are SNHLY and FYNNEI. CDR3 nucleotide sequence: TGTGCCAGCAGTGAAGCCGGGACAGCCACAGATACGCAGTATTTT. It specifies CASSEAGTATDTQYF. Full variable domain (rest looked up from reference TRBV2 and TRBJ2-3): EPEVTQTPSHQVTQMGQEVILRCVPISNHLYFYWYRQILGQKVEFLVSFYNNEISEKSEIFDDQFSVERPDGSNFTLKIRSTKLEDSAMYFCASSEAGTATDTQYFGPGTRLTVL.

The V gene is TRBV2, the J gene TRBJ2-1, with D perhaps matching TRBD2 (6 bases). Germline V gives CDR1 SNHLY, CDR2 FYNNEI. The CDR3 spans 16 residues. V lost 5 bases to trimming and J lost 0 bases, with 14 bases between them. CDR3 protein: CASSLLAPSSYNEQFF. The CDR3 DNA follows: TGTGCCAGCAGTTTGCTAGCGCCGAGCTCCTACAATGAGCAGTTCTTC.

The V gene is TRBV7-2, the J gene TRBJ1-1; 9 nucleotides align to TRBD1. Germline V gene lookup returns CDR1 SGHTA and CDR2 FQGNSA. CDR3 length: 15 residues. V was pared by 1 base and J by 4 bases, with 4 bases of the junction left unmatched. The CDR3 coding sequence is TGTGCCAGCAGCTTAGTTACAGGGGGCTTCACTGAAGCTTTCTTT. Protein: CASSLVTGGFTEAFF. Filled out from reference TRBV7-2 and TRBJ1-1, the complete variable domain reads GAGVSQSPSNKVTEKGKDVELRCDPISGHTALYWYRQSLGQGLEFLIYFQGNSAPDKSGLPSDRFSAERTGGSVSTLTIQRTQQEDSAVYLCASSLVTGGFTEAFFGQGTRLTVV.

V and J are TRBV29-1 and TRBJ2-5, with TRBD2 matching 12 bases. The CDR3 runs to 15 residues. Germline V gene data show CDR1 as SQVTM and CDR2 as ANQGSEA. V lost 3 bases and J lost 3; bases outside the gene matches: 5. The CDR3 spells CSVDAASGREETQYF. DNA for the CDR3: TGCAGCGTTGACGCGGCTAGCGGGAGGGAAGAGACCCAGTACTTC. Based on the CDR3 plus reference TRBV29-1 and TRBJ2-5, the full variable domain is SAVISQKPSRDICQRGTSLTIQCQVDSQVTMMFWYRQQPGQSLTLIATANQGSEATYESGFVIDKFPISRPNLTFSTLTVSNMSPEDSSIYLCSVDAASGREETQYFGPGTRLLVL.

The chain employs TRBV2 and TRBJ2-7; possibly TRBD1 for D (5 bases). Germline V gene sequence: CDR1 SNHLY, CDR2 FYNNEI. CDR3 length: 14 amino acids. Trimming stripped 6 bases from V and 6 bases from J, with 18 bases between. The CDR3 DNA is TGTGCCAGCAGAGACCGGGCAGGGTATTCCGAGCAGTACTTC. Translated: CASRDRAGYSEQYF.

V gene TRBV5-1 combines with J gene TRBJ2-3, with D maybe TRBD1 (5 bases). Trimming stripped 4 bases from V and 4 bases from J, with 16 bases between. The CDR3 has 15 amino acids. Germline lookup yields CDR1 SGHRS and CDR2 YFSETQ. The CDR3 region has the DNA TGCGCCAGCAGCATAGCCGCAGGGATCCCAGATACGCAGTATTTT. This encodes CASSIAAGIPDTQYF. The variable domain in full, with the rest retrieved from reference TRBV5-1 and TRBJ2-3, is KAGVTQTPRYLIKTRGQQVTLSCSPISGHRSVSWYQQTPGQGLQFLFEYFSETQRNKGNFPGRFSGRQFSNSRSEMNVSTLELGDSALYLCASSIAAGIPDTQYFGPGTRLTVL.

The chain is built from TRBV10-3 and TRBJ2-2; the match to TRBD1 covers 11 bases. CDR1 and CDR2 from the germline V gene are ENHRY and SYGVKD. The length of the CDR3 is 16 residues. Unmatched junction bases numbered 9, after V lost 5 bases and J lost 7 bases. CDR3 bases: TGTGCCATCAGTCGACCAGGGACAGGGGGGGTCGGGGAGCTGTTTTTT. It translates to CAISRPGTGGVGELFF.

DNA for the CDR3: TGCGCCACTGGGAGGGAGGGGACAGATACGCAGTATTTT. It encodes CATGREGTDTQYF. The genes are TRBV10-2 and TRBJ2-3; the match to TRBD2 covers 7 bases. Per the germline V gene, CDR1 is WSHSY and CDR2 is SAAADI. CDR3 length equals 13 residues. Germline trimming cut 10 bases from V and 3 bases from J; bases unmatched to any gene: 7.

A few counts support this clone. This chain links TRBV5-5 with TRBJ2-1; no clear D. Looked up from germline, CDR1 is SGHKS and CDR2 is YYEKEE (reference sequence). CDR3 length equals 15 residues. V gave up 0 bases and J gave up 5 bases, with 12 bases separating them. The CDR3 spells CASSLAYRANNEQFF. The CDR3 DNA reads as TGTGCCAGCAGCTTGGCCTATAGAGCCAACAATGAGCAGTTCTTC. The full variable domain, completed using reference TRBV5-5 and TRBJ2-1, is DAGVTQSPTHLIKTRGQQVTLRCSPISGHKSVSWYQQVLGQGPQFIFQYYEKEERGRGNFPDRFSARQFPNYSSELNVNALLLGDSALYLCASSLAYRANNEQFFGPGTRLTVL.

About this clone itself: The missing conserved phenylalanine or tryptophan at the end of this CDR3 makes a read error likely. This chain joins TRBV19 and TRBJ1-1; D gene unclear. CDR3 length equals 14 residues. The V gene lost 9 bases and the J gene lost 0 bases, with 14 bases spanning the gap. The germline gives CDR1 LNHDA, CDR2 SQIVND (reference sequence). Written as DNA, the CDR3 is TGTGCCAGCCGCGCGGAGGGATTGAACACTGAAGCTTTCCTT. The encoded protein is CASRAEGLNTEAFL.

This clone turned up a few times. This sequence joins TRBV4-2 and TRBJ2-3; 13 bases agree with TRBD2. Trimming took 0 bases from V and 3 from J; bases not matched to a gene: 9. CDR1 LGHNA and CDR2 YNFKEQ come from the germline V gene. The CDR3 runs to 19 residues. DNA for the CDR3: TGTGCCAGCAGCCAAGACCAACTAGCGGGAGGGATCAGGACAGATACGCAGTATTTT. It codes for CASSQDQLAGGIRTDTQYF.

V usage is TRBV7-8 and J usage is TRBJ1-2; the match to TRBD1 covers 7 bases. The germline V gene encodes CDR1 SGHVS and CDR2 FQNEAQ. V was pared by 3 bases and J by 0 bases, with 7 bases of the junction left unmatched. The length of the CDR3 is 16 residues. CDR3 sequence: CASSLSAGGTNYGYTF. The CDR3 coding sequence is TGTGCCAGCAGCTTGTCTGCAGGGGGTACTAACTATGGCTACACCTTC.

The chain combines TRBV18 with TRBJ2-1; TRBD2 agrees at 9 bases. The V and J ends lost 3 bases and 1 base, in that order; junction bases with no gene match: 19. This CDR3 contains 21 residues. Germline V gene sequence: CDR1 KGHSH, CDR2 LQKENI. For the CDR3, the DNA is TGTGCCAGCTCACCCCTCGGGGGGGTAGCGGGAGTGGAGAGGTCCTACAATGAGCAGTTCTTC. Protein: CASSPLGGVAGVERSYNEQFF.

Only one count was recorded for this clone. The chain employs TRBV4-1 and TRBJ2-1; D call uncertain. The CDR3 covers 16 residues. Trimming shortened V by 2 bases and J by 0 bases, and 11 bases separated the two germline ends. The germline gives CDR1 MGHRA, CDR2 YSYEKL. CDR3: CASSQYLKSSYNEQFF. The DNA for the CDR3 is TGCGCCAGCAGCCAATACCTTAAGAGCTCCTACAATGAGCAGTTCTTC.

The chain links TRBV21-1 to TRBJ2-3; TRBD2, the table's D call, was not compared with the DNA. TRBV21-1 is flagged as a pseudogene. CDR3 length: 18 amino acids. The CDR3 bases are TGTGCCAGCAGCAAAGGGACTAGCGGGATTAGAGGCACAGATACGCAGTATTTT. Amino acids: CASSKGTSGIRGTDTQYF.

The chain couples TRBV2 to TRBJ2-7; a weak D match, TRBD1 (6 bases). Deletions cut 8 bases from V and 4 bases from J, with 15 bases between. From germline, CDR1 is SNHLY and CDR2 FYNNEI. The CDR3 runs 13 residues. CDR3 nucleotides: TGTGCCAGCCAGGGTTTGGGGGCTTACGAGCAGTACTTC. Encoded protein: CASQGLGAYEQYF.

The table lists this clone with a few counts. The V call is TRBV28, the J call TRBJ2-6; the match to TRBD1 covers 7 bases. Germline values: CDR1 MDHEN, CDR2 SYDVKM. The length of the CDR3 is 18 residues. After removal of 5 bases from V and 0 bases from J, the junction contained 10 bases not matched to a gene. CDR3 sequence reads: CASSTPGQRNSGANVLTF. For the CDR3, the DNA is TGTGCCAGCAGTACGCCGGGACAGAGAAACTCTGGGGCCAACGTCCTGACTTTC.

This rearrangement joins TRBV18 to TRBJ1-1; D uncertain. The germline gives CDR1 KGHSH, CDR2 LQKENI. The CDR3 spans 14 residues. V was trimmed by 6 bases and J by 11 bases, leaving 22 bases between them. The CDR3 nucleotides are TGTGCCAGCTCCCCTCCGGGGAGTAATTTTGTGGCTTTCTTT. This encodes CASSPPGSNFVAFF.

CDR3: CASSLETGAEAFF. The CDR3, as DNA: TGTGCCAGCAGCTTAGAGACAGGAGCTGAAGCTTTCTTT. This chain connects TRBV7-2 to TRBJ1-1, with a tentative D call TRBD1 (6 bases). Germline V gene data show CDR1 as SGHTA and CDR2 as FQGNSA. CDR3 length: 13 amino acids. V was pared by 1 base and J by 6 bases, with 9 bases between.

This chain joins TRBV29-1 and TRBJ2-1; possibly TRBD1 for D (5 bases). V was clipped by 6 bases and J by 4 bases, with 10 bases between them. The CDR3 is made up of 12 amino acids. CDR1 is SQVTM, CDR2 ANQGSEA, per germline. The CDR3 region is CSVGERYNEQFF. The CDR3 DNA follows: TGCAGCGTAGGGGAACGGTACAATGAGCAGTTCTTC.

The J gene is TRBJ2-5, the V gene TRBV4-1; TRBD2 matches at 7 bases. Trimming at V came to 6 bases and at J to 7 bases, leaving 14 bases not matched to a gene. CDR3 length equals 15 residues. Per germline, CDR1 MGHRA and CDR2 YSYEKL. The CDR3 nucleotides are TGCGCCAGCAGTACTAGCGCCGAACGAATAGGGACCCAGTACTTC. This codes for CASSTSAERIGTQYF.

This sequence joins TRBV6-4 and TRBJ1-5; D gene ambiguous. The CDR3 has 16 amino acids. Germline V gives CDR1 MRHNA, CDR2 SNTAGT. V was clipped by 6 bases and J by 0 bases, with 15 bases between them. CDR3 in amino acids: CASRLIVRLSNQPQHF. The CDR3 DNA is TGTGCCAGCAGGCTCATAGTGCGACTTAGCAATCAGCCCCAGCATTTT.

The chain recombines TRBV10-3 with TRBJ2-5; D not certain. This CDR3 is 13 amino acids long. V was trimmed by 3 bases and J by 1 base, leaving 6 bases between them. The germline V gene encodes CDR1 ENHRY and CDR2 SYGVKD. In DNA, the CDR3 is TGTGCCATCAGTGATAGCTTCCAAGAGACCCAGTACTTC. It encodes CAISDSFQETQYF.

This chain links TRBV10-2 with TRBJ1-5, with 8 positions matching TRBD1. The CDR3 has 13 amino acids. The V segment lost 7 bases and the J segment 7 bases; nucleotides outside the gene matches: 6. Germline V gives CDR1 WSHSY, CDR2 SAAADI. Written as DNA, the CDR3 is TGCGCCAGCACCAGGGGGCGAGGACAGCCCCAGCATTTT. This translates into CASTRGRGQPQHF.

The V and J genes are TRBV9 and TRBJ2-7; 10 bases map to TRBD2. The CDR3 covers 14 residues. The junction had 9 bases not matched to a gene; V was cut back by 3 bases and J by 9 bases. CDR1 SGDLS and CDR2 YYNGEE come from the germline V gene. The chain's CDR3 is CASSAGLADGGQYF. The CDR3 DNA reads as TGTGCCAGCAGCGCCGGACTAGCGGACGGGGGGCAGTACTTC.

The chain employs TRBV5-3 and TRBJ2-2, with a tentative D call TRBD1 (6 bases). TRBV5-3 is noted as an ORF with a role that remains uncertain. This CDR3 comprises 17 residues. V shed 3 bases and J shed 6 bases, with 21 bases lying between them. The CDR3 DNA reads as TGTGCCAGAAGCTGGAATGCTGAAGGGGGTTATGCCGGGGAGCTGTTTTTT. The encoded protein is CARSWNAEGGYAGELFF.

The chain recombines TRBV9 with TRBJ1-6; the D gene is possibly TRBD1 (6 bases). The germline V gene encodes CDR1 SGDLS and CDR2 YYNGEE. This CDR3 is built from 15 residues. The V and J ends lost 3 bases and 9 bases respectively, with 16 bases between them. CDR3 in DNA: TGTGCCAGCAGCGCCGCGACAGGACTGGGTTCACCCCTCCACTTT. Amino acid sequence: CASSAATGLGSPLHF.